The 12 T cell receptor beta chains given below trace back to one sample, sequenced in a study of T cell clonality in common variable immunodeficiency. The method was immunoSEQ multiplex PCR; TCRdb's version includes in-frame clones alone and lacks a portion of them. This sample has some 64,000 clones, each found more than once. Source material: peripheral blood mononuclear cells. Receptors originate from a person between 18 and 75 years old in good health.

This clone was counted at least ten times. Read coverage stops 3 residues before the CDR3 terminus; the germline J gene supplies the remainder. The V call is TRBV5-1, the J call TRBJ2-5; 10 bases map to TRBD1. The V and J ends lost 4 bases and 5 bases, in that order; junction bases with no gene match: 14. Germline assignment: CDR1 SGHRS and CDR2 YFSETQ. This CDR3 is built from 17 residues. The CDR3 sequence: CASSRVKGTGEGETQYF. The covered CDR3 bases are TGCGCCAGCAGCCGAGTTAAGGGGACAGGGGAAGGGGAGACC.

The table lists this clone with many counts. At one end, the junction sequence differs from germline, possibly due to a read error. The covered CDR3 bases are TGTGCTAGCAGCTTAGGGGGGCGGGGGAACAATGAG. Protein sequence: CASSLGGRGNNE. The CDR3 reads in full as CASSLGGRGNNEQFF. The chain is built from TRBV7-7 and TRBJ2-1, with D perhaps matching TRBD2 (7 bases). The DNA ends 3 residues before the CDR3 does, and the rest of the CDR3 is filled in from the germline J gene. The CDR3 is 15 residues long. The germline V gene encodes CDR1 SSHAT and CDR2 FNYEAQ (reference sequence). The full variable domain, completed using reference TRBV7-7 and TRBJ2-1, is GAGVSQSPRYKVTKRGQDVTLRCDPISSHATLYWYQQALGQGPEFLTYFNYEAQPDKSGLPSDRFSAERPEGSISTLTIQRTEQRDSAMYRCASSLGGRGNNEQFFGPGTRLTVL.

This clone was seen ten or more times. Partial CDR3 DNA: TGTGCCAGCAGCGTATATAGAGGGGGACAGTCGGACTCTGGGGCCAACGTC. Its translation: CASSVYRGGQSDSGANV. The whole CDR3 protein is CASSVYRGGQSDSGANVLTF. The chain joins TRBV9 to TRBJ2-6, with 7 positions matching TRBD1. The CDR3 is cut off 3 residues early in the read; its end comes from the germline J gene. In germline, CDR1 is SGDLS, CDR2 YYNGEE. The J segment lost 0 bases and the V segment lost 1 base, leaving 13 bases of the junction unmatched. The CDR3 sequence is 20 residues long.

This clone showed up many times. Coverage ceases 3 residues before the CDR3 finishes, and the germline J gene fills in the end. This chain connects TRBV12-3 or TRBV12-4 to TRBJ2-4, with no clear D. The ends were cut back, 5 bases at V and 8 bases at J, with 13 bases in the middle. The CDR3 totals 13 residues. CDR3 DNA (partial): TGTGCCAGCAGTCCTAATCCTACCGACATT. It translates to CASSPNPTDI. The whole CDR3 sequence reads CASSPNPTDIQYF.

This clone came up many times. Sequencing ends 3 residues short of the CDR3 end; the germline J gene provides the rest. V gene TRBV19 combines with J gene TRBJ2-6; maybe TRBD1 (5 bases). Germline CDR1 LNHDA, CDR2 SQIVND (reference sequence). This CDR3 has 16 amino acids. The V end lost 3 bases, the J end lost 0 bases, and 9 bases lay between the germline ends. The CDR3 bases that were read are TGTGCCAGTAGTATTCAGGGTAGCTCTGGGGCCAACGTC. It codes for CASSIQGSSGANV. The full CDR3 sequence reads CASSIQGSSGANVLTF.

This clone was counted at least ten times. The sequenced fragment ends 3 residues before the CDR3 boundary, so the rest is inferred from the germline J gene. The rearrangement links TRBV19 to TRBJ1-5; TRBD1 agrees at 7 bases. CDR1 is LNHDA, CDR2 SQIVND, per germline (reference sequence). The length of the CDR3 is 14 residues. The J segment lost 3 bases and the V segment lost 4 bases, leaving 3 bases of the junction unmatched. CDR3 residues: CASSTGTDNQPQHF. Partial CDR3 DNA: TGTGCCAGTAGTACCGGGACAGACAATCAGCCC.

This clone was recorded many times. The sequenced fragment ends 3 residues before the CDR3 boundary, so the rest is inferred from the germline J gene. This sequence joins TRBV12-3 or TRBV12-4 and TRBJ2-2; 8 nucleotides match TRBD2. The CDR3 is made up of 15 amino acids. With 7 bases clipped from V and 2 bases from J, the junction kept 6 bases outside the gene matches. CDR3 region: CASIPGLVNTGELFF. The CDR3 DNA, read in part, is TGTGCCAGCATCCCGGGACTAGTCAACACCGGGGAG.

This clone was recorded many times. The read is 3 residues too short to cover the CDR3 end, so that end is filled in from the germline J gene. The chain uses TRBV18 and TRBJ2-7; 9 positions agree with TRBD2. From germline, CDR1 is KGHSH and CDR2 LQKENI. This CDR3 contains 16 residues. The V segment lost 6 bases and the J segment 2 bases; nucleotides outside the gene matches: 11. The CDR3 bases that were read are TGTGCCAGCTCGCTACTGACTAGCGGAAAGACCTACGAG. It codes for CASSLLTSGKTYE. The whole CDR3 reads CASSLLTSGKTYEQYF.

This clone has at least ten counts. CDR3 in amino acids: CASSSSGRASEQFF. The covered CDR3 bases are TGCGCCAGCAGCTCGAGCGGGAGGGCCAGTGAG. The chain joins TRBV5-1 to TRBJ2-1, with 10 positions matching TRBD2. The CDR3 end falls 3 residues outside the read, so it is completed with the germline J gene. CDR3 length: 14 amino acids. The V gene end was trimmed by 3 bases and the J gene end by 9 bases; junction bases not matched to a gene: 6. The germline gives CDR1 SGHRS, CDR2 YFSETQ.

This clone was observed many times. Sequencing ends 3 residues short of the CDR3 end; the germline J gene provides the rest. The gene calls are TRBV5-6 and TRBJ2-1; TRBD2 agrees at 15 bases. Trimming took 4 bases from V and 7 from J; bases not matched to a gene: 3. Per the germline V gene, CDR1 is SGHDT and CDR2 is YYEEEE. CDR3 length equals 15 residues. The CDR3 region is CASSTGLAGGNEQFF. The CDR3 bases that were read are TGTGCCAGCAGCACGGGACTAGCGGGAGGAAATGAG. The whole variable domain, filled in from reference TRBV5-6 and TRBJ2-1, reads DAGVTQSPTHLIKTRGQQVTLRCSPKSGHDTVSWYQQALGQGPQFIFQYYEEEERQRGNFPDRFSGHQFPNYSSELNVNALLLGDSALYLCASSTGLAGGNEQFFGPGTRLTVL.

In this sample, this clone turned up many times. CDR3 amino acids: CSVERASGRDTQYF. Partial CDR3 DNA: TGCAGCGTTGAAAGGGCTAGCGGGAGGGATACG. The chain has TRBV29-1 and TRBJ2-3; the match to TRBD2 covers 11 bases. The CDR3 is cut off 3 residues early in the read; its end comes from the germline J gene. Germline CDR1 and CDR2: SQVTM and ANQGSEA. Losses at the gene ends were 2 bases for V and 6 bases for J; bases not matched to a gene: 4. This CDR3 spans 14 amino acids.

This clone was counted at least ten times. Read sequence stops 3 residues before the CDR3 end, and the germline J gene provides the missing end. The chain is built from TRBV10-1 and TRBJ2-5, with D tentatively TRBD1 (6 bases). Germline V gene data show CDR1 as WNHNN and CDR2 as SYGVQD (reference sequence). The CDR3 runs to 17 residues. V dropped 7 bases and J dropped 2 bases, with 23 bases sitting between them. CDR3 DNA (partial): TGCGCCAGCATTAAGAAACAACGACGCGGACAGCAAGAGACC. Translation: CASIKKQRRGQQET. The complete CDR3 sequence is CASIKKQRRGQQETQYF.